The 5 T cell receptor beta chains below all came from one sample that was sequenced in a study of blood T cell repertoires in COVID-19. Measured with immunoSEQ multiplex PCR; TCRdb has only the in-frame clones, and not every one. The data show about 98,000 clones, approximately 72% seen once. What was sequenced was peripheral blood. All receptors come from a man aged 70-80 years with acute or convalescent COVID-19.

The table lists this clone with a count of one. The chain recombines TRBV28 with TRBJ1-3, with 7 bases fitting TRBD1. V dropped 5 bases and J dropped 4; count of bases not matched to a gene: 5. The CDR3 runs to 14 residues. Germline V gene lookup returns CDR1 MDHEN and CDR2 SYDVKM. CDR3 region: CASSRPGGGNTIYF. Written as DNA, the CDR3 is TGTGCCAGCAGTAGACCAGGGGGGGGAAACACCATATATTTT.

Only one count was recorded for this clone. The V gene is TRBV27, the J gene TRBJ1-5; 8 positions match TRBD1. The CDR3 sequence is 15 residues long. CDR1 MNHEY and CDR2 SMNVEV come from the germline V gene (reference sequence). V dropped 5 bases and J dropped 6; count of bases not matched to a gene: 9. CDR3 amino acids: CASSPGTGPRQPQHF. The CDR3 DNA is TGTGCCAGCAGTCCGGGGACAGGCCCCCGTCAGCCCCAGCATTTT.

V is TRBV5-1 and J is TRBJ2-1; 7 bases map to TRBD2. The V gene's germline CDR1 is SGHRS and CDR2 YFSETQ. The CDR3 has 14 residues. Germline trimming cut 5 bases from V and 2 bases from J; bases unmatched to any gene: 4. The CDR3 DNA sequence: TGCGCCAGCAGTCGGGAGGCCGCCTACAATGAGCAGTTCTTC. Translating it yields CASSREAAYNEQFF.

The chain uses TRBV5-6 and TRBJ2-7, with TRBD2 matching over 7 bases. The trim removed 2 bases at V and 7 bases at J, leaving 6 bases unmatched. This CDR3 is 13 amino acids long. In germline, CDR1 is SGHDT, CDR2 YYEEEE. CDR3 sequence reads: CASSLPSGREQYF. CDR3 in DNA: TGTGCCAGCAGCTTACCTTCCGGGAGGGAGCAGTACTTC.

The J gene is TRBJ2-7, the V gene TRBV5-1; no definite D call. The CDR3 totals 11 residues. Germline V gene sequence: CDR1 SGHRS, CDR2 YFSETQ. V lost 2 bases to trimming and J lost 5 bases, with 5 bases between them. The CDR3 nucleotides read TGCGCCAGCAGCTTTCTTAACGAGCAGTACTTC. It encodes CASSFLNEQYF. Full variable domain (remainder filled in from reference TRBV5-1 and TRBJ2-7): KAGVTQTPRYLIKTRGQQVTLSCSPISGHRSVSWYQQTPGQGLQFLFEYFSETQRNKGNFPGRFSGRQFSNSRSEMNVSTLELGDSALYLCASSFLNEQYFGPGTRLTVT.